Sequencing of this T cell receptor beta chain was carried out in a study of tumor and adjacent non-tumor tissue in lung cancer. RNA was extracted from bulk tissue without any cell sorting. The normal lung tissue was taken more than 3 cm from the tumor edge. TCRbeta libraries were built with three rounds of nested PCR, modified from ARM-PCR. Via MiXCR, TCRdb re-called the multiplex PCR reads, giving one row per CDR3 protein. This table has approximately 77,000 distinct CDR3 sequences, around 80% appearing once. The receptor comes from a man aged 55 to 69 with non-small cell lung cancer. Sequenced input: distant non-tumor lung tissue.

CDR3 bases: TGTGCCAGCAGCTTAATTGGGAGGGGCACTGAATCCTTCTTT. Translating it yields CASSLIGRGTESFF. The J gene is TRBJ1-1, the V gene TRBV11-2, with D possibly being TRBD1 (5 bases). The CDR3 runs 14 residues. Germline assignment: CDR1 SGHAT and CDR2 FQNNGV. Deletions cut 2 bases from V and 14 bases from J, with 21 bases between.